Given below is one TCR beta chain in context. The data were obtained in a study of regulatory T cells in long-lasting Graves disease. Arm-PCR of CDR3 regions with iRepertoire HTBI primers generated TCR beta libraries. TCRdb ran MiXCR on the multiplex PCR reads and lists one entry per CDR3 protein. The repertoire consists of hundreds of thousands of distinct CDR3 sequences, with roughly 15% occurring once and the leading ten covering about 18%. The CDR3 spans 13 residues. V was cut by 7 bases and J by 0 bases, with 11 bases left in between. CDR1 and CDR2 from the germline V gene are SGHRS and YFSETQ. Time point given: newly diagnosed GD, antithyroid drugs for less than 3 months. Isolated PBMC RNA provided the starting material for the TCR library. The same sample was also studied in work on T cells in Graves' hyperthyroidism and ophthalmopathy.

The chain employs TRBV5-1 and TRBJ2-7; possibly TRBD2 for D (7 bases). Here the sequenced sample was peripheral blood mononuclear cells (PBMCs), taken at new diagnosis, from a patient treated with antithyroid drugs. The source is a young woman with Graves disease. CDR3 nucleotides: TGCGCCAGCGGGAGGGACAACTCCTACGAGCAGTACTTC. It yields the protein CASGRDNSYEQYF.